This entry concerns a single T cell receptor beta chain. This table comes from immunoSEQ multiplex PCR, and its TCRdb copy is limited to in-frame clones, with some not included. The sample lists more than 50,000 clones, 80% to 95% occurring once. This entry belongs to a study of OX40 agonist ivuxolimab in advanced cancers. Study overall: Six ivuxolimab dose levels, 0.01 to 10 mg/kg, were given intravenously every 2 weeks.

V dropped 1 base and J dropped 8 bases, with 8 bases sitting between them. The CDR3 is 13 amino acids. Germline lookup yields CDR1 MNHNS and CDR2 SASEGT. The TCR sequence derives from an adult with an advanced solid tumor such as melanoma, head and neck, liver or kidney cancer. Here the sequenced sample was CD4+ or CD8+ T cells sorted from blood, taken in a trial of the OX40 agonist ivuxolimab. The chain joins TRBV6-1 to TRBJ1-4, with D hard to call. In nucleotides, the CDR3 is TGTGCCAGCAGTGAAGTTAGGCGGGAAAAACTGTTTTTT. It codes for CASSEVRREKLFF.